This T cell receptor (beta chain) stems from a study of glioma-infiltrating T cells. Regarding the study as a whole: Non-neoplastic patients had below-expected tissue-blood divergence, while all gliomas exceeded expectation.

Using RNA template, CDR3s of TCR alpha and beta were amplified with iRepertoire arm-PCR. TCRdb re-derived calls from the multiplex PCR reads in MiXCR, one entry per CDR3 protein. The data hold 300,000 to 450,000 distinct CDR3 sequences, with less than 50% observed a single time. This CDR3 is built from 14 residues. Germline V gene sequence: CDR1 SGHTA, CDR2 FQGNSA. For this clonotype: The target antigen is unknown. The junction and the germline gene differ at one end; a read error may be behind it.

The sequencing input was glioma tissue, nonneoplastic brain tissue, or PBMCs (not recorded which). This receptor was obtained from a human donor with low-grade glioma or glioblastoma, undergoing nonglioma brain surgery, or in good health (not recorded which). The chain is built from TRBV7-2 and TRBJ1-2; no clear D. DNA of the CDR3: TGTGCCAGCATCCAATCGGCGGGGATCTATGACTACACCTTC. The encoded protein is CASIQSAGIYDYTF.